This T cell receptor beta chain stems from a study of CD8 T cells in ankylosing spondylitis. Study-level findings and limits: As for the disease-linked clones, they showed a CD8+ phenotype and occurred at relatively low frequencies in peripheral blood. For ankylosing spondylitis blood, a TCR beta motif of seven to nine highly homologous variants appeared characteristic.

TCRdb passed the 5' RACE reads through MiXCR, listing each CDR3 protein once. The sample has some 840,000 distinct CDR3 sequences, approximately 12% seen once. This clonotype was picked up a small number of times. The antigen remains undetermined. Sequencing input: blood, either unsorted or a sorted T cell fraction (not recorded which). The TCR was taken from a male donor with ankylosing spondylitis.

The CDR3 loop reads CSVGYQAHEQYF. For the CDR3, the DNA is TGCAGCGTTGGGTACCAGGCCCACGAGCAGTACTTC. The V gene is TRBV29-1, the J gene TRBJ2-7; D is unclear. From germline, CDR1 is SQVTM and CDR2 ANQGSEA. The CDR3 is 12 amino acids. Between the trimmed V and J ends, which lost 4 bases and 5 bases, there was a span of 12 bases.